Shown below are 20 T cell receptor beta chains from a single sample sequenced in a study of blood T cell repertoires in COVID-19. Produced via immunoSEQ multiplex PCR; TCRdb's table is partial and in-frame only. The repertoire holds a few hundred thousand clones, with around 89% as singletons. Material for sequencing was PBMCs or T cells enriched from blood (not recorded which). The receptors were sampled from a woman aged 55-70 years in a cohort exposed to, infected with or recovered from COVID-19 (not recorded which).

V usage is TRBV27 and J usage is TRBJ1-4, with D perhaps TRBD1 (6 bases). Trimming shortened V by 6 bases and J by 4 bases, and 12 bases separated the two germline ends. This CDR3 has 14 residues. Germline CDR1 is MNHEY and CDR2 is SMNVEV (reference sequence). This CDR3 reads CASRSGTHNEKLFF. The CDR3 nucleotides are TGTGCCAGCAGATCCGGGACACATAATGAAAAACTGTTTTTT.

The rearrangement uses TRBV28 and TRBJ1-1, with a possible D match to TRBD1 (5 bases). The CDR3 has 14 residues. V dropped 3 bases and J dropped 0 bases, with 8 bases sitting between them. Germline V lookup: CDR1 MDHEN, CDR2 SYDVKM. The CDR3 spells CASSLGGMNTEAFF. DNA of the CDR3: TGTGCCAGCAGTTTGGGGGGGATGAACACTGAAGCTTTCTTT.

The V and J genes are TRBV28 and TRBJ2-1; 10 nucleotides agree with TRBD2. With V trimmed by 8 bases and J by 4 bases, 5 bases remained unmatched. Germline assignment: CDR1 MDHEN and CDR2 SYDVKM. The CDR3 extends over 14 amino acids. CDR3 in amino acids: CASFLAGDYNEQFF. CDR3 DNA sequence: TGTGCCAGCTTTCTAGCGGGAGATTACAATGAGCAGTTCTTC.

V is TRBV18 and J is TRBJ2-5; TRBD2 matches 7 bases. Germline V gene lookup returns CDR1 KGHSH and CDR2 LQKENI. The CDR3 extends over 15 amino acids. Trimming at V came to 0 bases and at J to 5 bases, leaving 6 bases not matched to a gene. The CDR3 sequence: CASSPPRTGGETQYF. Here the CDR3 DNA reads TGTGCCAGCTCACCACCTCGCACGGGGGGTGAGACCCAGTACTTC.

This CDR3 reads CASREVSRSNEQFF. CDR3 bases: TGCGCCAGCAGGGAGGTCAGCCGATCCAATGAGCAGTTCTTC. This rearrangement joins TRBV5-1 to TRBJ2-1; maybe TRBD2 (5 bases). Germline CDR1 SGHRS, CDR2 YFSETQ. The CDR3 spans 14 residues. Trimming shortened V by 5 bases and J by 6 bases, and 15 bases separated the two germline ends.

This chain uses TRBV25-1 with TRBJ1-1; D unresolved. Trimming removed 6 bases from V and 1 base from J, with 12 bases in between. The CDR3 runs 14 residues. Germline lookup yields CDR1 MGHDK and CDR2 SYGVNS. CDR3 in amino acids: CASSLSRGNTEAFF. The CDR3 DNA is TGTGCCAGCAGCCTCTCGCGGGGGAACACTGAAGCTTTCTTT.

This clone was detected once. This rearrangement joins TRBV19 to TRBJ2-1; D may be TRBD2 (6 bases). The CDR3 is 13 amino acids. Germline CDR1 and CDR2: LNHDA and SQIVND (reference sequence). Trimming pared 7 bases from V and 9 bases from J, leaving 16 bases between. The CDR3: CASMVGGLGEQFF. CDR3 nucleotides: TGTGCCAGTATGGTCGGGGGTTTGGGTGAGCAGTTCTTC. Supplemented by reference TRBV19 and TRBJ2-1, the full variable domain reads DGGITQSPKYLFRKEGQNVTLSCEQNLNHDAMYWYRQDPGQGLRLIYYSQIVNDFQKGDIAEGYSVSREKKESFPLTVTSAQKNPTAFYLCASMVGGLGEQFFGPGTRLTVL.

The V gene is TRBV7-3, the J gene TRBJ2-6, with 9 bases identical to TRBD1. Trimming took 5 bases from V and 4 from J; bases not matched to a gene: 6. Germline lookup yields CDR1 SGHTA and CDR2 FQGTGA. The CDR3 sequence is 16 residues long. In nucleotides, the CDR3 is TGTGCCAGCAGCCCCGGGACAGGGCTGGGGGCCAACGTCCTGACTTTC. Amino acids: CASSPGTGLGANVLTF.

The chain combines TRBV18 with TRBJ2-2, with no clear D. V was pared by 3 bases and J by 2 bases, with 10 bases between. Germline CDR1 KGHSH, CDR2 LQKENI. The CDR3 covers 15 residues. The CDR3, as DNA: TGTGCCAGCTCACCTTTGGCAGTCAACACCGGGGAGCTGTTTTTT. This translates into CASSPLAVNTGELFF.

This clone was seen only once. This chain uses TRBV5-1 with TRBJ2-7; 8 positions match TRBD2. The CDR3 runs to 14 residues. From germline, CDR1 is SGHRS and CDR2 YFSETQ. V lost 4 bases and J lost 5; bases outside the gene matches: 8. CDR3 residues: CASSGAGTRDEQYF. CDR3 in DNA: TGCGCCAGCAGCGGCGCCGGGACTAGAGACGAGCAGTACTTC.

The chain links TRBV7-9 to TRBJ2-1; 10 positions agree with TRBD1. CDR3 length: 15 amino acids. V lost 5 bases, J lost 6 bases, and 7 bases stayed unmatched. Germline V CDR1 and CDR2: SEHNR, FQNEAQ (reference sequence). CDR3 coding DNA: TGTGCCAGCAGCGACGACAGGGGGCTCAGCAATGAGCAGTTCTTC. Amino acid sequence: CASSDDRGLSNEQFF.

The CDR3 nucleotides read TGTGCCAGTAGTAGCGGGATTGCTAGGACTGAAGCTTTCTTT. It translates to CASSSGIARTEAFF. The V and J genes are TRBV19 and TRBJ1-1; D unresolved. The CDR3 runs 14 residues. Trimming pared 4 bases from V and 5 bases from J, leaving 14 bases between. CDR1 and CDR2 (germline): LNHDA, SQIVND (reference sequence).

Notes on this clone: Other DNA sequences from this sample encode an identical CDR3 as well. V and J are TRBV7-9 and TRBJ1-1, with TRBD1 as a possible D gene (6 bases). CDR1 and CDR2 from the germline V gene are SEHNR and FQNEAQ (reference sequence). This CDR3 is 13 amino acids long. With 3 bases removed from V and 3 bases from J, the gap between germline ends came to 8 bases. The CDR3 protein is CASSLKGDTEAFF. The DNA of the CDR3 is TGTGCCAGCAGCTTGAAGGGGGACACTGAAGCTTTCTTT.

The chain couples TRBV3-1 (or the pseudogene TRBV3-2) to TRBJ2-3; 11 positions agree with TRBD2. The CDR3 has 17 residues. The junction had 9 bases not matched to a gene; V was cut back by 1 base and J by 6 bases. Germline V CDR1 and CDR2: LGHDT, YNNKEL (reference sequence). CDR3 in DNA: TGTGCCAGCAGCCAAGGGCGTAGCGGGAGGGCCCGGGATACGCAGTATTTT. It is translated as CASSQGRSGRARDTQYF.

The CDR3 nucleotides read TGTGCCAGCAGCTTATACAGGATCGACGAGCAGTACTTC. Amino acids: CASSLYRIDEQYF. V gene TRBV7-2 combines with J gene TRBJ2-7; possibly TRBD1 for D (5 bases). V lost 2 bases to trimming and J lost 5 bases, with 10 bases between them. Germline V lookup: CDR1 SGHTA, CDR2 FQGNSA. CDR3 length: 13 residues.

The chain links TRBV28 to TRBJ2-3; 9 bases line up with TRBD2. This CDR3 region has 18 residues. With 1 base clipped from V and 2 bases from J, the junction kept 10 bases outside the gene matches. Germline V lookup: CDR1 MDHEN, CDR2 SYDVKM. CDR3 loop: CASSLSGLAGSYTDTQYF. The CDR3 DNA follows: TGTGCCAGCAGTTTATCCGGGCTAGCGGGATCGTACACAGATACGCAGTATTTT.

V is TRBV9 and J is TRBJ2-3; the match to TRBD2 covers 7 bases. The CDR3 extends over 15 amino acids. Germline assignment: CDR1 SGDLS and CDR2 YYNGEE. Trimming at V came to 1 base and at J to 7 bases, leaving 9 bases not matched to a gene. As DNA, the CDR3 is TGTGCCAGCAGCGTATCGTCCGCCGGGGGGTATACGCAGTATTTT. As protein: CASSVSSAGGYTQYF.

The chain employs TRBV19 and TRBJ2-7, with 8 positions matching TRBD1. V shed 5 bases and J 6 bases; nucleotides not matched to a gene: 9. The CDR3 has 14 residues. CDR1 is LNHDA and CDR2 is SQIVND in the germline V gene (reference sequence). CDR3 coding DNA: TGTGCCAGTAGTCCCCGGGCAGGGGGCGGCGAGCAGTACTTC. Translation gives CASSPRAGGGEQYF.

The V gene is TRBV7-2, the J gene TRBJ1-1; a possible D gene is TRBD1 (5 bases). With 5 bases removed from V and 5 bases from J, the gap between germline ends came to 15 bases. The CDR3 extends over 14 amino acids. Germline assignment: CDR1 SGHTA and CDR2 FQGNSA. Here the CDR3 reads CASSQGRASTEAFF. In DNA, the CDR3 is TGTGCCAGCAGCCAGGGCAGGGCCAGTACTGAAGCTTTCTTT.

The chain combines TRBV27 with TRBJ2-3; 8 nucleotides line up with TRBD2. Germline CDR1 reads MNHEY; CDR2 reads SMNVEV (reference sequence). V shed 7 bases, J shed 5 bases, and the junction held 8 bases outside the gene matches. The CDR3 sequence is 14 residues long. CDR3 region: CASKLAGWGDTQYF. DNA for the CDR3: TGTGCCAGCAAGCTAGCGGGTTGGGGAGATACGCAGTATTTT.